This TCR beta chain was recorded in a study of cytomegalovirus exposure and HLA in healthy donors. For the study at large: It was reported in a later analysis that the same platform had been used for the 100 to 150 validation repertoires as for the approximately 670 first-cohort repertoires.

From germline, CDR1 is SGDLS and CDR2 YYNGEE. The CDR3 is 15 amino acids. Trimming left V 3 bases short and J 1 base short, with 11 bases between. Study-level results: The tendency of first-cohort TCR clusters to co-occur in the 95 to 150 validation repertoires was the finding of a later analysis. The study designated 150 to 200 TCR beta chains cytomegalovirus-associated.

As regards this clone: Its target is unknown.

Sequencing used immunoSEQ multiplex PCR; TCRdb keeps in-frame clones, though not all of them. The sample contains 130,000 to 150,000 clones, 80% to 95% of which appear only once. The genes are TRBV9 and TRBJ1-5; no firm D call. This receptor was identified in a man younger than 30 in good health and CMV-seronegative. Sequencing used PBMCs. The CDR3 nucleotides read TGTGCCAGCAGCGAATCAGGAACGAGCAATCAGCCCCAGCATTTT. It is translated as CASSESGTSNQPQHF.